This T cell receptor beta chain emerged from a study of beta chain features in type 1 diabetes. CDR1 is SGHTA and CDR2 is FQGTGA in the germline V gene. The CDR3 has 14 amino acids. V shed 4 bases, J shed 6 bases, and the junction held 8 bases outside the gene matches. This clone was detected a few times. As every portion of the isolated RNA was reverse transcribed, the sequencing read expressed TCRB transcripts. Each sample of naive, central memory or regulatory T cells had, on average, approximately 3.5 million reads. Libraries were prepared by immunoSEQ multiplex PCR; TCRdb keeps only in-frame clonotypes and omits some of them. This table has some 150,000 clones, over 8.5% appearing once.

The specimen sequenced was central memory CD4+ T cells from blood. The sequence was collected from a man aged 18 to 29 in good health. The V call is TRBV7-3, the J call TRBJ1-2, with 7 bases that match TRBD1. The CDR3 protein is CASSSTGNGDGYTF. The CDR3 DNA follows: TGTGCCAGCAGCTCGACAGGGAATGGGGATGGCTACACCTTC. Filled out from reference TRBV7-3 and TRBJ1-2, the complete variable domain reads GAGVSQTPSNKVTEKGKYVELRCDPISGHTALYWYRQSLGQGPEFLIYFQGTGAADDSGLPNDRFFAVRPEGSVSTLKIQRTERGDSAVYLCASSSTGNGDGYTFGSGTRLTVV.